This TCR beta chain emerged from a study of sequential checkpoint blockade in melanoma. Across the study: Arm A got nivolumab then ipilimumab; arm B the reverse, 1:1.

The CDR3 extends over 14 amino acids. The germline CDR1 and CDR2 sequences are SGDLS and YYNGEE. V lost 0 bases and J 5 bases, leaving 9 bases between the germline ends. TCRdb keeps only in-frame clones here, not all; method: immunoSEQ multiplex PCR. The sample records around 19,000 clones, around two thirds being singletons. Described treatment: randomized to nivolumab then ipilimumab (arm A) or the reverse (arm B). No patient had prior DNA-damaging chemotherapy. Sorted cells were live CD3+CD8+, lacking CD19 and CD56, from PBMCs. The chain is built from TRBV9 and TRBJ2-1; the D is unclear. The origin of this receptor is a human donor with melanoma. The sample was CD8+ T cells sorted from blood (inferred from file names), taken from a patient given nivolumab and ipilimumab in sequence. For the CDR3, the DNA is TGTGCCAGCAGCGTAGTGGGCTCAAACAATGAGCAGTTCTTC. It is translated as CASSVVGSNNEQFF. Combining the CDR3 with reference TRBV9 and TRBJ2-1 gives the whole variable domain DSGVTQTPKHLITATGQRVTLRCSPRSGDLSVYWYQQSLDQGLQFLIQYYNGEERAKGNILERFSAQQFPDLHSELNLSSLELGDSALYFCASSVVGSNNEQFFGPGTRLTVL.